Shown below are 25 T cell receptor beta chains from a single sample sequenced in a study of blood T cell repertoires in COVID-19. Using immunoSEQ multiplex PCR, the repertoire was profiled, and TCRdb retains in-frame clones only, with some absent. This table holds 85,000 to 100,000 clones, about nine tenths found once. The sample consisted of peripheral blood. Source of these receptors: a man aged 60-69 years with acute or convalescent COVID-19.

This clone was found once. The chain couples TRBV21-1 to TRBJ1-4; the DNA was not used to check the table's D call, TRBD1. TRBV21-1 is classified as a pseudogene. This CDR3 has 13 amino acids. CDR3 DNA: TGTGCCAGCGTCACAGGGGTCAGAGAAAAACTGTTTTTT. Its protein product is CASVTGVREKLFF.

This sequence joins TRBV11-2 and TRBJ1-1, with D uncertain. The CDR3 runs 15 residues. V was pared by 4 bases and J by 2 bases, with 14 bases between. CDR1 is SGHAT, CDR2 FQNNGV, per germline. The CDR3 region has the DNA TGTGCCAGCAGCTCAAAGCCGGGGTACAACACTGAAGCTTTCTTT. Its protein product is CASSSKPGYNTEAFF. The complete variable domain, with remaining parts taken from reference TRBV11-2 and TRBJ1-1, reads EAGVAQSPRYKIIEKRQSVAFWCNPISGHATLYWYQQILGQGPKLLIQFQNNGVVDDSQLPKDRFSAERLKGVDSTLKIQPAKLEDSAVYLCASSSKPGYNTEAFFGQGTRLTVV.

This clone has only one observation. The chain couples TRBV27 to TRBJ2-5, with 10 positions matching TRBD1. The CDR3 has 16 amino acids. The J segment lost 5 bases and the V segment lost 10 bases, leaving 16 bases of the junction unmatched. Per the germline V gene, CDR1 is MNHEY and CDR2 is SMNVEV (reference sequence). Written as DNA, the CDR3 is TGTGCCATCAACCGGGACAGGGGAATAGTAGGGGAGACCCAGTACTTC. It codes for CAINRDRGIVGETQYF.

V is TRBV19 and J is TRBJ1-3, with 9 bases matching TRBD1. Trimming took 5 bases from V and 1 from J; bases not matched to a gene: 3. The length of the CDR3 is 15 residues. Per germline, CDR1 LNHDA and CDR2 SQIVND (reference sequence). The CDR3 DNA sequence: TGTGCCAGTAGTCCGGACAGGGGTTCTGGAAACACCATATATTTT. This sequence encodes CASSPDRGSGNTIYF.

This sequence joins TRBV5-1 and TRBJ1-1, with D possibly TRBD1 on 6 matching bases. The length of the CDR3 is 15 residues. V was shortened by 4 bases and J by 2 bases, with 15 bases between the two germline ends. CDR1 is SGHRS, CDR2 YFSETQ, per germline. The CDR3 region has the DNA TGCGCCAGCAGCATTCCGGAACAGGGTAACACTGAAGCTTTCTTT. Translating gives CASSIPEQGNTEAFF. Looking up the rest from reference TRBV5-1 and TRBJ1-1 gives the full variable domain: KAGVTQTPRYLIKTRGQQVTLSCSPISGHRSVSWYQQTPGQGLQFLFEYFSETQRNKGNFPGRFSGRQFSNSRSEMNVSTLELGDSALYLCASSIPEQGNTEAFFGQGTRLTVV.

The CDR3, as DNA: TGCGCCAGCAGCCTCGACAGCAATGAGCAGTTCTTC. Translation: CASSLDSNEQFF. The chain joins TRBV5-1 to TRBJ2-1; perhaps TRBD1 as D (5 bases). V dropped 4 bases and J dropped 6 bases, with 8 bases sitting between them. The germline V gene has CDR1 SGHRS and CDR2 YFSETQ. The CDR3 spans 12 residues.

The genes are TRBV7-2 and TRBJ1-4, with 8 bases matching TRBD1. Trimming cost V 2 bases and J 2 bases; bases outside gene matches: 13. The V gene's germline CDR1 is SGHTA and CDR2 FQGNSA. There are 19 residues in the CDR3. The CDR3 coding sequence is TGTGCCAGCAGCTTAAACCCGACAGGGGTTCTTTCTACTAATGAAAAACTGTTTTTT. Encoded protein: CASSLNPTGVLSTNEKLFF.

The V call is TRBV5-1, the J call TRBJ1-1; D perhaps matches TRBD1 (6 bases). This CDR3 is 15 amino acids long. The V and J ends lost 0 bases and 3 bases respectively, with 12 bases between them. Per germline, CDR1 SGHRS and CDR2 YFSETQ. For the CDR3, the DNA is TGCGCCAGCAGCTTGGTCGGAGGGGGGGACACTGAAGCTTTCTTT. Its protein product is CASSLVGGGDTEAFF.

The chain employs TRBV29-1 and TRBJ1-2; TRBD1 is a possible D gene (5 bases). Germline CDR1 reads SQVTM; CDR2 reads ANQGSEA. The CDR3 has 14 amino acids. V was shortened by 6 bases and J by 8 bases, with 22 bases between the two germline ends. CDR3 coding DNA: TGCAGCGTGTACATGGACATCCCGGGGGAAGGCTACACCTTC. This sequence encodes CSVYMDIPGEGYTF.

This rearrangement joins TRBV9 to TRBJ1-4; TRBD1 matches 8 bases. CDR1 SGDLS and CDR2 YYNGEE come from the germline V gene. The trim removed 6 bases at V and 4 bases at J, leaving 5 bases unmatched. The CDR3 length is 14 residues. The CDR3 is CASNQGAGNEKLFF. CDR3 DNA sequence: TGTGCCAGCAACCAGGGGGCCGGTAATGAAAAACTGTTTTTT. Using reference TRBV9 and TRBJ1-4 for the parts outside the CDR3, the full variable domain is DSGVTQTPKHLITATGQRVTLRCSPRSGDLSVYWYQQSLDQGLQFLIQYYNGEERAKGNILERFSAQQFPDLHSELNLSSLELGDSALYFCASNQGAGNEKLFFGSGTQLSVL.

This rearrangement joins TRBV7-7 to TRBJ2-7, with TRBD1 matching 7 bases. The CDR3 has 15 amino acids. Germline CDR1 is SSHAT and CDR2 is FNYEAQ (reference sequence). With 1 base clipped from V and 3 bases from J, the junction kept 6 bases outside the gene matches. The CDR3 sequence: CASSLEGGAFYEQYV. The CDR3, as DNA: TGTGCCAGCAGCTTAGAAGGGGGCGCCTTCTACGAGCAGTACGTC.

The chain combines TRBV30 with TRBJ1-3; possibly TRBD1 for D (6 bases). The ends were cut back, 4 bases at V and 0 bases at J, with 13 bases in the middle. This CDR3 has 15 residues. CDR1 is GTSNPN, CDR2 SVGIG, per germline (reference sequence). This CDR3 reads CAWTIWGLSGNTIYF. The CDR3 DNA reads as TGTGCCTGGACCATTTGGGGGCTCTCTGGAAACACCATATATTTT.

This clone was detected only a few times. The chain carries TRBV6-1 and TRBJ2-1; 10 bases match TRBD2. CDR3 length equals 17 residues. V lost 1 base and J lost 5; bases outside the gene matches: 8. The germline V gene encodes CDR1 MNHNS and CDR2 SASEGT. DNA for the CDR3: TGTGCCAGCAGTGAAGGGCAAAGGCTAGCGGGAGACAATGAGCAGTTCTTC. Its protein is CASSEGQRLAGDNEQFF.

The chain combines TRBV5-6 with TRBJ1-2; 8 positions match TRBD1. CDR3 size: 13 residues. Germline V CDR1 and CDR2: SGHDT, YYEEEE. The junction had 6 bases not matched to a gene; V was cut back by 5 bases and J by 6 bases. CDR3 region: CASRLQGADGYTF. The CDR3 DNA is TGTGCCAGCAGATTGCAGGGGGCGGATGGCTACACCTTC.

The CDR3 nucleotides are TGTGCCAGCAGCTGGGGGCAGGACACTGAAGCTTTCTTT. Translated: CASSWGQDTEAFF. This sequence joins TRBV7-2 and TRBJ1-1; weak D call: TRBD1 (6 bases). The CDR3 loop spans 13 amino acids. The germline CDR1 and CDR2 sequences are SGHTA and FQGNSA. V shed 4 bases and J shed 3 bases, with 9 bases lying between them.

Only one count was recorded for this clone. The rearrangement joins TRBV5-1 to TRBJ2-2; 7 positions agree with TRBD1. CDR3 size: 13 residues. V lost 5 bases and J lost 5; bases outside the gene matches: 3. Looked up from germline, CDR1 is SGHRS and CDR2 is YFSETQ. CDR3 in DNA: TGCGCCAGCAGAACAGGGGTAACCGGGGAGCTGTTTTTT. This sequence encodes CASRTGVTGELFF.

This chain joins TRBV5-5 and TRBJ2-5; tentatively, D is TRBD1 (5 bases). The length of the CDR3 is 13 residues. Germline values: CDR1 SGHKS, CDR2 YYEKEE (reference sequence). V was cut by 3 bases and J by 1 base, with 7 bases left in between. CDR3 amino acids: CASSWGFQETQYF. The CDR3, as DNA: TGTGCCAGCAGCTGGGGCTTCCAAGAGACCCAGTACTTC.

The genes are TRBV5-1 and TRBJ1-2; perhaps TRBD1 as D (5 bases). Trimming took 0 bases from V and 7 from J, leaving 16 bases between them. The CDR3 runs 15 residues. CDR1 and CDR2 from the germline V gene are SGHRS and YFSETQ. DNA for the CDR3: TGCGCCAGCAGCTTGGAGAGTTCTGGGGCCACTGGCTACACCTTC. Translated, it gives CASSLESSGATGYTF.

The chain uses TRBV9 and TRBJ2-5, with D perhaps matching TRBD2 (5 bases). CDR3 length: 14 residues. Trimming stripped 3 bases from V and 4 bases from J, with 13 bases between. Germline CDR1 and CDR2: SGDLS and YYNGEE. In DNA, the CDR3 is TGTGCCAGCAGCGCCGGACTGTTTGGAGAGACCCAGTACTTC. Translation gives CASSAGLFGETQYF.

The V call is TRBV30, the J call TRBJ1-2; D ambiguous. The CDR3 has 13 residues. Per the germline V gene, CDR1 is GTSNPN and CDR2 is SVGIG (reference sequence). The germline V and J ends were trimmed by 4 bases and 7 bases, with 16 bases remaining between them. CDR3 loop: CAWNNEEASGYTF. The CDR3 DNA reads as TGTGCCTGGAACAACGAGGAGGCCTCTGGCTACACCTTC.

The chain links TRBV20-1 to TRBJ1-2; D gene unclear. V was pared by 3 bases and J by 7 bases, with 18 bases between. The CDR3 runs 14 residues. The germline gives CDR1 DFQATT, CDR2 SNEGSKA (reference sequence). The CDR3: CSASIRGESSGYTF. CDR3 nucleotides: TGCAGTGCTAGTATCCGAGGAGAATCAAGTGGCTACACCTTC.

J is TRBJ2-2 and V is TRBV5-1, with 7 bases identical to TRBD1. The ends lost 2 bases at V and 4 bases at J; junction bases unmatched: 2. The CDR3 is 14 residues long. From germline, CDR1 is SGHRS and CDR2 YFSETQ. The CDR3 region is CASSFYRGTGELFF. The CDR3 bases are TGCGCCAGCAGCTTTTACAGGGGCACCGGGGAGCTGTTTTTT.

This chain joins TRBV15 and TRBJ1-6, with TRBD1 identical over 10 bases. This CDR3 contains 16 residues. V was clipped by 2 bases and J by 7 bases; unmatched bases: 5. CDR1 and CDR2 (germline): LNHNV, YYDKDF (reference sequence). The CDR3 reads CATSRTRTGGNSPLHF. The CDR3 DNA sequence: TGTGCCACCAGCAGAACCCGGACAGGGGGAAATTCACCCCTCCACTTT.

CDR3 nucleotide sequence: TGTGCCAGCTCACCCCAGAGGGGGTCGACTGAAGCTTTCTTT. Translating it yields CASSPQRGSTEAFF. V and J are TRBV18 and TRBJ1-1, with a tentative D call TRBD1 (6 bases). The V and J ends lost 3 bases and 5 bases respectively, with 13 bases between them. The CDR3 is 14 amino acids. Per germline, CDR1 KGHSH and CDR2 LQKENI.

This clone was observed many times. This rearrangement joins TRBV4-1 to TRBJ1-1; D not certain. CDR1 is MGHRA and CDR2 is YSYEKL in the germline V gene. The CDR3 contains 14 residues. Trimming stripped 1 base from V and 5 bases from J, with 11 bases between. The CDR3 coding sequence is TGCGCCAGCAGCCAAGTATCCGGGGTGACTGAAGCTTTCTTT. It translates to CASSQVSGVTEAFF.